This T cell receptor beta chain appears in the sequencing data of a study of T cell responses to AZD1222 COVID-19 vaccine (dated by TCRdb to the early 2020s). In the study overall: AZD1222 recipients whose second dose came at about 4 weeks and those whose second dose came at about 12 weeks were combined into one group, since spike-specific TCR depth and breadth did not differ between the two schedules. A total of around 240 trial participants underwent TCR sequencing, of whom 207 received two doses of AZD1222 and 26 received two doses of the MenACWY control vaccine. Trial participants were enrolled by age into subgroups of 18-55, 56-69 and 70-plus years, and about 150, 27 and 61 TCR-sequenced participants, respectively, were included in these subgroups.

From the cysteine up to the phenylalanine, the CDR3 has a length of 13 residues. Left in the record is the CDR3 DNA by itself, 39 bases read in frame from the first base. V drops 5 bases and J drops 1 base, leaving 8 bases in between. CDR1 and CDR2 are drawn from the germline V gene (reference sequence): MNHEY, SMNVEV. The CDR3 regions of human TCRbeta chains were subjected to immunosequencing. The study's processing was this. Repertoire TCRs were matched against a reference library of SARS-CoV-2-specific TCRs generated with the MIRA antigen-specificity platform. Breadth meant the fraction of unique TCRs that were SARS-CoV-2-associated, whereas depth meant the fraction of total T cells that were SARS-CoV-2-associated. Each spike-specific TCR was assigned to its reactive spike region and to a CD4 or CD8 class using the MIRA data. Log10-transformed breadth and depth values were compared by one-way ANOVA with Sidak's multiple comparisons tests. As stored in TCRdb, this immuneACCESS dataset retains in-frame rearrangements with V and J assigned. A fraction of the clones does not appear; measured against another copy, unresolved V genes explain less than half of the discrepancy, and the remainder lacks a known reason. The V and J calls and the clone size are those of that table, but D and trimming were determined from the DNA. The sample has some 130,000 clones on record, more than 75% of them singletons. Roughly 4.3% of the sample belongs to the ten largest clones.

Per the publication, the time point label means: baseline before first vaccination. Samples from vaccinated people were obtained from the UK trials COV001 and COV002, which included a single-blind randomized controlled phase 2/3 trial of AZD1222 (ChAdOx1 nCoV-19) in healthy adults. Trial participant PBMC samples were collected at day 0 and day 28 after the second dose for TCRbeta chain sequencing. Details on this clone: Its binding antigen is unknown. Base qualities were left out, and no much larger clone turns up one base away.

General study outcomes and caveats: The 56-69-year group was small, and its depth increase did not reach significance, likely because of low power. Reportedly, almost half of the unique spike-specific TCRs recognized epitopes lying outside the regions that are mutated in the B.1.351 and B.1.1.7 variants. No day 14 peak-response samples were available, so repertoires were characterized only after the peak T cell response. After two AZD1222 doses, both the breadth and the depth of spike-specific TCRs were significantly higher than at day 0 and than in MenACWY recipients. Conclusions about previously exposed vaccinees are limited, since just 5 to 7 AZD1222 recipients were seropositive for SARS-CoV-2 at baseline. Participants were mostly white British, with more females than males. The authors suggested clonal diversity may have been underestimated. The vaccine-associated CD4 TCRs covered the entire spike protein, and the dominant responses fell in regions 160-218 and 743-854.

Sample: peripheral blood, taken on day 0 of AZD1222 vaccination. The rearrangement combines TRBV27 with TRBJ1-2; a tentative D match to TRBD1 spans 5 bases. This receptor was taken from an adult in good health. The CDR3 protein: CASSQQDNYGYTF. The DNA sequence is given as TGTGCCAGCAGTCAACAGGATAACTATGGCTACACCTTC.